What follows describes a single TCR beta chain. The source material, RNA transcripts, was used to amplify TCR beta CDR3 regions. With the HTBI primer set, the TCR CDR3 went through a first round of RT-PCR. TCRdb analysed the multiplex PCR reads with MiXCR anew, one entry per CDR3 protein. The data show 35,000 or so distinct CDR3 sequences, under 60% seen once. The data were taken from a study of T cells in Graves' hyperthyroidism and ophthalmopathy. Germline-derived CDR1 and CDR2 are SQVTM and ANQGSEA. The CDR3 extends over 13 amino acids. Trimming took off 6 bases at V and 5 bases at J, with 11 bases between the two ends.

The TCR was taken from a man in his forties with Graves' ophthalmopathy. This chain joins TRBV29-1 and TRBJ1-6; possible D gene TRBD1, 5 bases. The sample taken for sequencing was blood. This chain's CDR3 is CSVKQDHNSPLHF. The CDR3 region has the DNA TGCAGCGTAAAACAGGACCATAATTCACCCCTCCACTTT.